Listed here is a single T cell receptor beta chain. A Seattle source enrolled patients during active infection and followed them longitudinally. This entry belongs to a study of blood T cell repertoires in COVID-19. Study-wide context: Both acute and convalescent COVID-19 samples were obtained from the United States, Italy and Spain. PBMCs, B-cell-depleted T cells, or T cells provided the cDNA or gDNA that made up the material.

In the original analysis: From reference gene primer amplification, estimates of nucleated cell counts were derived. Profiling relied on immunoSEQ multiplex PCR, and the TCRdb table lists in-frame clones only, not all of them. Clone size and the V and J calls come from that table; the DNA yielded D and trimming. The table has 150,000 or so clones, roughly 85% seen once. The V end lost 6 bases, the J end lost 2 bases, and 5 bases lay between the germline ends. Germline loops: CDR1 SGHTA, CDR2 FQGNSA. The length of the CDR3 is 11 residues. The chain recombines TRBV7-2 with TRBJ2-7; D call uncertain. The sequence came from a woman aged 55-69 years with COVID-19, enrolled during active disease. Sequencing was carried out using peripheral blood. CDR3 residues: CASSFTYEQYF. The CDR3 DNA is TGTGCCAGCAGTTTCACCTACGAGCAGTACTTC.